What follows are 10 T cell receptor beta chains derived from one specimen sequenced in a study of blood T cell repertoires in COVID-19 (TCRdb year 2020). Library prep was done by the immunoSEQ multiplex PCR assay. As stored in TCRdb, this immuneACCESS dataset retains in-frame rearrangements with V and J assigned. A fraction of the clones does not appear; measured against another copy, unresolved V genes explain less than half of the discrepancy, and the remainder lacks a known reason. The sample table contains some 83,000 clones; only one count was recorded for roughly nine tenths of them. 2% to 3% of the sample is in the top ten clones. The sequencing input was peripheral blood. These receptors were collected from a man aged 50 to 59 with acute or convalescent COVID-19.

The DNA for the CDR3 is TGTGCCAGCAGCTTAGGACTAGCTCATGAGCAGTTCTTC. Translated: CASSLGLAHEQFF. The chain recombines TRBV7-2 with TRBJ2-1; 7 bases are a match to TRBD2. Germline V gene sequence: CDR1 SGHTA, CDR2 FQGNSA. The CDR3 has 13 residues. Trimming took 1 base from V and 8 from J; bases not matched to a gene: 2. The whole variable domain, remainder taken from reference TRBV7-2 and TRBJ2-1, is GAGVSQSPSNKVTEKGKDVELRCDPISGHTALYWYRQSLGQGLEFLIYFQGNSAPDKSGLPSDRFSAERTGGSVSTLTIQRTQQEDSAVYLCASSLGLAHEQFFGPGTRLTVL.

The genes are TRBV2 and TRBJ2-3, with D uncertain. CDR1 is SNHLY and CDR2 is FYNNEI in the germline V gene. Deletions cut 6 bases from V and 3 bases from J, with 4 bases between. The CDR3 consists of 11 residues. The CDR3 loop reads CASSQTDTQYF. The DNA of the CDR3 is TGTGCCAGCAGCCAAACAGATACGCAGTATTTT.

CDR3 in amino acids: CATSRDRTSGGDEQFF. CDR3 nucleotide sequence: TGTGCCACCAGCAGAGATCGGACTAGCGGGGGCGATGAGCAGTTCTTC. V usage is TRBV15 and J usage is TRBJ2-1, with 13 bases that match TRBD2. Germline V lookup: CDR1 LNHNV, CDR2 YYDKDF (reference sequence). After removal of 0 bases from V and 8 bases from J, the junction contained 4 bases not matched to a gene. This CDR3 contains 16 residues.

CDR3 sequence (DNA): TGTGCCAGCAGCCTTGGACAGGGGCCTGTCCGGCCCCAGCATTTT. It encodes CASSLGQGPVRPQHF. The chain is built from TRBV6-5 and TRBJ1-5, with TRBD1 matching over 9 bases. Germline V gene sequence: CDR1 MNHEY, CDR2 SVGAGI. The CDR3 length is 15 residues. Trimming at V came to 6 bases and at J to 9 bases, leaving 12 bases not matched to a gene.

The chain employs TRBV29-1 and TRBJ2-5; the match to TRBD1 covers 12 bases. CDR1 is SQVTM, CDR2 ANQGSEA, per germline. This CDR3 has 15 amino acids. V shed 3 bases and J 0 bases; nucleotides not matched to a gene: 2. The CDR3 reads CSVEGDRGHQETQYF. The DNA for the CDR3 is TGCAGCGTTGAGGGGGACAGGGGGCACCAAGAGACCCAGTACTTC.

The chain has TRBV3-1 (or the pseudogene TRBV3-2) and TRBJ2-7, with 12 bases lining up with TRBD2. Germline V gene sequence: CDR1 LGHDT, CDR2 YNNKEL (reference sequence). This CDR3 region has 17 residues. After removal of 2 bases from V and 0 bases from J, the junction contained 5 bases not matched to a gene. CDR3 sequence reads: CASSQSLAGGLSYEQYF. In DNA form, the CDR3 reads TGTGCCAGCAGCCAATCACTAGCGGGAGGTCTCTCCTACGAGCAGTACTTC.

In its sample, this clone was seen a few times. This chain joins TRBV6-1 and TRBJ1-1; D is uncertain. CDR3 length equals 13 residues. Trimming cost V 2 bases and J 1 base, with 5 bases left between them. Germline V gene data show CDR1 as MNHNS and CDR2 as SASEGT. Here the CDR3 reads CASSELWNTEAFF. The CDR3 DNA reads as TGTGCCAGCAGTGAACTATGGAACACTGAAGCTTTCTTT.

The CDR3 loop is CASSETGQWDIYTF. In nucleotides, the CDR3 is TGTGCCAGCAGTGAAACGGGGCAGTGGGACATCTACACCTTC. The rearrangement uses TRBV6-1 and TRBJ1-2; maybe TRBD1 (6 bases). The ends were cut back, 2 bases at V and 10 bases at J, with 17 bases in the middle. From germline, CDR1 is MNHNS and CDR2 SASEGT. This CDR3 is built from 14 residues.

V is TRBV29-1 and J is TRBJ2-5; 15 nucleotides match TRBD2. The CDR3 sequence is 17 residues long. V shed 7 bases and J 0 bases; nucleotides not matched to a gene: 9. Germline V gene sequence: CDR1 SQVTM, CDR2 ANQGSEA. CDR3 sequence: CSERGTSGGYNQETQYF. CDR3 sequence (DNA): TGCAGCGAGCGGGGGACTAGCGGGGGGTACAACCAAGAGACCCAGTACTTC.

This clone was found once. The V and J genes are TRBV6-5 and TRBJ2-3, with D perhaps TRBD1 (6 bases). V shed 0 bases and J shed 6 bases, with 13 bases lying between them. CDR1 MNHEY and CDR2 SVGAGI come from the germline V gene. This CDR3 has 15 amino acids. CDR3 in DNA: TGTGCCAGCAGTTACTCGACAGGCCGGAGGGATACGCAGTATTTT. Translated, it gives CASSYSTGRRDTQYF.